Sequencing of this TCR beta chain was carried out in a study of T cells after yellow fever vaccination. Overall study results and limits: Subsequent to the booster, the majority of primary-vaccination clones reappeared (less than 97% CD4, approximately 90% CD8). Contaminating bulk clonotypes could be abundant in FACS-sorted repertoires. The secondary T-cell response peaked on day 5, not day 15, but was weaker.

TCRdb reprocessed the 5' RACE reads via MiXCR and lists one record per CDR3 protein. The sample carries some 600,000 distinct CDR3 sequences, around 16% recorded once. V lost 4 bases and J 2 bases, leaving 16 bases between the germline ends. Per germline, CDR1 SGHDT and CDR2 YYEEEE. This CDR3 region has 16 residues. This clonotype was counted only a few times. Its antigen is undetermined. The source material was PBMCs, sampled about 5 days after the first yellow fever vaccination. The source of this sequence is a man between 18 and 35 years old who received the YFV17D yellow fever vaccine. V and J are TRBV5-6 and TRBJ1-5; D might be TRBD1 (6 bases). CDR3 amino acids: CASSQNTGMGNQPQHF. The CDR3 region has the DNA TGTGCCAGCAGCCAAAACACAGGGATGGGCAATCAGCCCCAGCATTTT.